Listed below are T cell receptor beta chains from one sample, sequenced in a study of response to subunit inactivated influenza vaccine. TCRdb independently ran MiXCR on the RT-PCR reads; one entry per CDR3 protein. The data show 450,000 to 600,000 distinct CDR3 sequences, about 15% seen once. The sequences come from CD4+ T cells sorted from PBMCs, collected around 2 years after vaccination. All receptors derive from a man between 50 and 69 years old who received an inactivated influenza vaccine. The CDR3 runs from the conserved cysteine through the conserved F or W. A D gene is named only where the DNA matches it firmly.

TRBV6-1 TRBD1 CASTKSGQRNTEAFF
TRBV18 . CASSNRDGSSGNTIYF
TRBV7-8 . CASSLGWEALYEQYF
TRBV12-3/TRBV12-4 . CASSPARNYGYTF
TRBV9 TRBD2 CASSPRGVQSGELFF
TRBV10-3 TRBD1 CAISYSQGVDNYGYTF
TRBV12-3/TRBV12-4 . CASSLGHYGYTF
TRBV29-1 TRBD1 CSVGTGTGTYEQYF
TRBV5-1 . CASSYREAYEQYF
TRBV25-1 TRBD1 CASSAGSGTGGSPLHF
TRBV12-3/TRBV12-4 . CASSPGPLTDTQYF
TRBV10-3 TRBD1 CAISQGVPNTEAFF
TRBV5-1 . CASSLEAYSTDTQYF
TRBV25-1 . CASSTLGRGEWSTDTQYF
TRBV9 . CASSVAPGAQETQYF
TRBV7-2 TRBD1 CASSRQGPQYF
TRBV12-3/TRBV12-4 . CASSPPGGHEQFF
TRBV12-3/TRBV12-4 . CASSPTRSGNTIYF
TRBV5-1 TRBD1 CASTSTGVTDTQYF
TRBV20-1 . CSARDGGVTSYEQYF
TRBV28 TRBD1 CASSSDTGQGSEQYF
TRBV20-1 . CSASRQGKRYEQYF
TRBV29-1 . CSVAAGAGETQYF
TRBV9 . CASSVGPANYGYTF
TRBV11-1 . CASSLARRLGNEQFF
TRBV7-6 TRBD2 CASSFPAGTSTDTQYF
TRBV9 TRBD1 CASSPRQGITDTQYF
TRBV4-3 TRBD2 CASSQPSGGVTDTQYF
TRBV5-1 . CASSLKGGPDTQYF
TRBV5-5 . CASSLQVDGYTF
TRBV6-1 . CASRPQNTGELFF
TRBV11-2 TRBD2 CASSSGTSGTGEQYF
TRBV20-1 TRBD1 CSARGNRGLSYEQYF
TRBV29-1 TRBD1 CSGGTGVGYNEQFF
TRBV9 . CASSVGGRPQETQYF
TRBV24-1 TRBD2 CATSLAGGNTDTQYF
TRBV2 . CASRPGEQETQYF
TRBV5-1 . CASSSSSSPGPAYNEQFF
TRBV29-1 . CSVEPRNTEAFF
TRBV5-5 . CASSNDRLLNTEAFF
TRBV6-5 . CASSYVRSGANVLTF
TRBV7-9 TRBD2 CASGGLAGSNEQFF
TRBV29-1 TRBD1 CSAGQGRDIQYF
TRBV9 TRBD1 CASSRDRVHEQYF
TRBV27 TRBD1 CASSSAAGGSEQYF
TRBV4-3 . CASSQDNRASEAFF
TRBV28 . CASSIYRVAGTQYF
TRBV20-1 . CSAPGLGDTEAVF
TRBV12-5 . CASGFGAEAFF
TRBV4-3 . CASSQEIVGGAFF
TRBV24-1 . CATSDSRAGHSGNTIYF
TRBV28 TRBD2 CASSVTSGGGEQFF
TRBV3-1 . CASSQAPGELFF